The 21 T cell receptor beta chains below come from one sample, sequenced in a study of T cell responses to AZD1222 COVID-19 vaccine. Data came from immunoSEQ multiplex PCR; TCRdb stores just in-frame clones and leaves some out. The sample carries 100,000 to 120,000 clones, roughly 84% recorded once. The source material was peripheral blood, sampled on day 0 of AZD1222 vaccination. The receptors shown here come from an adult in good health.

CDR3 amino acids: CASTPGPRREQYF. The CDR3 DNA sequence: TGTGCCAGCACCCCCGGACCACGGCGCGAGCAGTACTTC. V and J are TRBV28 and TRBJ2-7, with D hard to call. Looked up from germline, CDR1 is MDHEN and CDR2 is SYDVKM. The CDR3 has 13 amino acids. Deletions cut 7 bases from V and 6 bases from J, with 16 bases between.

The chain is built from TRBV28 and TRBJ2-7; D is ambiguous. This CDR3 has 15 amino acids. V gave up 3 bases and J gave up 2 bases, with 14 bases separating them. The V gene's germline CDR1 is MDHEN and CDR2 SYDVKM. CDR3 in amino acids: CASSFGGPLAYEQYF. The CDR3 DNA reads as TGTGCCAGCAGTTTTGGCGGACCTTTAGCCTACGAGCAGTACTTC.

The chain is built from TRBV3-1 (or the pseudogene TRBV3-2) and TRBJ2-7; 7 bases align to TRBD1. Germline V gene data show CDR1 as LGHDT and CDR2 as YNNKEL (reference sequence). Losses at the gene ends were 1 base for V and 5 bases for J; bases not matched to a gene: 23. The CDR3 is made up of 20 amino acids. The CDR3, as DNA: TGTGCCAGCAGCCAAGTTCCCCCGGGTAGGGACAGACGAGCTGGTAACGAGCAGTACTTC. This gives the protein CASSQVPPGRDRRAGNEQYF.

The V and J genes are TRBV10-3 and TRBJ1-2; D is uncertain. Germline V lookup: CDR1 ENHRY, CDR2 SYGVKD. Between the trimmed V and J ends, which lost 6 bases and 2 bases, there was a span of 13 bases. CDR3 length equals 14 residues. This CDR3 reads CAIRAGAENYGYTF. CDR3 nucleotide sequence: TGTGCCATCAGAGCTGGAGCCGAGAACTATGGCTACACCTTC.

The chain links TRBV9 to TRBJ1-3; a possible D gene is TRBD1 (5 bases). This CDR3 has 16 amino acids. CDR1 is SGDLS, CDR2 YYNGEE, per germline. Trimming took 4 bases from V and 3 from J, leaving 17 bases between them. The DNA for the CDR3 is TGTGCCAGCAGCCCCCGAGGAGGGGCCGGTGGAAACACCATATATTTT. This translates into CASSPRGGAGGNTIYF.

The gene calls are TRBV2 and TRBJ1-1, with D uncertain. CDR3 length equals 19 residues. Germline V gene sequence: CDR1 SNHLY, CDR2 FYNNEI. V was pared by 0 bases and J by 1 base, with 21 bases between. For the CDR3, the DNA is TGTGCCAGCAGTGAAGCGCCCCGAGGGCCAGGATACTCGAACACTGAAGCTTTCTTT. Translating gives CASSEAPRGPGYSNTEAFF.

The V call is TRBV30, the J call TRBJ2-1, with 7 bases identical to TRBD2. Germline values: CDR1 GTSNPN, CDR2 SVGIG (reference sequence). V lost 7 bases and J lost 5; bases outside the gene matches: 14. The CDR3 contains 15 residues. As DNA, the CDR3 is TGTGCCTCGCCCACCAAGGCGGGGGACCACAATGAGCAGTTCTTC. Translation gives CASPTKAGDHNEQFF. Full variable domain (missing parts from reference TRBV30 and TRBJ2-1): SQTIHQWPATLVQPVGSPLSLECTVEGTSNPNLYWYRQAAGRGLQLLFYSVGIGQISSEVPQNLSASRPQDRQFILSSKKLLLSDSGFYLCASPTKAGDHNEQFFGPGTRLTVL.

The chain has TRBV3-1 (or the pseudogene TRBV3-2) and TRBJ1-4; TRBD1 aligns across 11 bases. With 3 bases clipped from V and 7 bases from J, the junction kept 4 bases outside the gene matches. This CDR3 is 15 amino acids long. Germline CDR1 is LGHDT and CDR2 is YNNKEL (reference sequence). CDR3 residues: CASSQPGQGVEKLFF. CDR3 nucleotides: TGTGCCAGCAGCCAGCCGGGACAGGGGGTTGAAAAACTGTTTTTT.

The chain joins TRBV18 to TRBJ1-5; 10 nucleotides line up with TRBD1. Trimming at V came to 6 bases and at J to 2 bases, leaving 7 bases not matched to a gene. This CDR3 has 16 residues. The germline CDR1 and CDR2 sequences are KGHSH and LQKENI. As DNA, the CDR3 is TGTGCCAGCTCGGGACAGGGGATTGGGGGCAATCAGCCCCAGCATTTT. It codes for CASSGQGIGGNQPQHF.

CDR3 nucleotides: TGTGCCAGCAGCCCACAGGAGAACACTGAAGCTTTCTTT. It is translated as CASSPQENTEAFF. The chain carries TRBV12-3 or TRBV12-4 and TRBJ1-1; D may be TRBD1 (5 bases). The V end lost 6 bases, the J end lost 1 base, and 9 bases lay between the germline ends. The CDR3 extends over 13 amino acids.

This chain links TRBV5-1 with TRBJ2-5; the D is unclear. Germline CDR1 reads SGHRS; CDR2 reads YFSETQ. Deletions cut 5 bases from V and 2 bases from J, with 10 bases between. The CDR3 runs to 13 residues. CDR3 nucleotides: TGCGCCAGCAGACCGGACCCTCAAGAGACCCAGTACTTC. Translating gives CASRPDPQETQYF.

J is TRBJ1-5 and V is TRBV4-1; no firm D call. The V and J ends lost 1 base and 3 bases respectively, with 7 bases between them. The V gene's germline CDR1 is MGHRA and CDR2 YSYEKL. The CDR3 runs to 14 residues. The CDR3 is CASSQGISNQPQHF. The CDR3 DNA reads TGCGCCAGCAGCCAAGGAATATCCAATCAGCCCCAGCATTTT.

The chain is built from TRBV18 and TRBJ1-5; D not resolved. Germline CDR1 and CDR2: KGHSH and LQKENI. V was shortened by 3 bases and J by 5 bases, with 8 bases between the two germline ends. This CDR3 is 13 amino acids long. CDR3 region: CASSPQPDQPQHF. Here the CDR3 DNA reads TGTGCCAGCTCACCCCAACCTGATCAGCCCCAGCATTTT.

This sequence joins TRBV19 and TRBJ1-2; D perhaps matches TRBD1 (5 bases). Germline V gene sequence: CDR1 LNHDA, CDR2 SQIVND (reference sequence). Trimming removed 7 bases at V and 4 bases at J, with 13 bases between. The CDR3 spans 13 residues. The CDR3 region has the DNA TGTGCCAGTACCCCGGGAGGGACCTATGGCTACACCTTC. Protein product: CASTPGGTYGYTF.

The chain couples TRBV19 to TRBJ1-3, with D tentatively TRBD1 (6 bases). The length of the CDR3 is 15 residues. V lost 6 bases to trimming and J lost 0 bases, with 12 bases between them. The germline CDR1 and CDR2 sequences are LNHDA and SQIVND (reference sequence). As DNA, the CDR3 is TGTGCCAGTAGCAGGGACAAGAGCTCTGGAAACACCATATATTTT. Amino acid sequence: CASSRDKSSGNTIYF.

The chain links TRBV19 to TRBJ2-1, with no clear D. The germline V and J ends were trimmed by 2 bases and 7 bases, with 12 bases remaining between them. The CDR3 is 14 amino acids. In germline, CDR1 is LNHDA, CDR2 SQIVND (reference sequence). CDR3 coding DNA: TGTGCCAGTAGTATAAGTAGGAAGATTAATGAGCAGTTCTTC. Translating it yields CASSISRKINEQFF.

V gene TRBV10-1 combines with J gene TRBJ2-1; the D call may be TRBD1 or TRBD2 (5 bases each). Trimming removed 4 bases at V and 8 bases at J, with 12 bases between. Per the germline V gene, CDR1 is WNHNN and CDR2 is SYGVQD (reference sequence). This CDR3 contains 13 residues. CDR3 nucleotide sequence: TGCGCCAGCAGTGTGCCCGGGGCCCATGAGCAGTTCTTC. Protein sequence: CASSVPGAHEQFF.

The chain couples TRBV9 to TRBJ1-2, with D uncertain. This CDR3 has 14 residues. Trimming took 4 bases from V and 4 from J, leaving 14 bases between them. The germline gives CDR1 SGDLS, CDR2 YYNGEE. CDR3 region: CASSLDPAPYGYTF. CDR3 coding DNA: TGTGCCAGCAGCCTAGATCCCGCCCCCTATGGCTACACCTTC.

This clone has a single count. The genes are TRBV11-2 and TRBJ1-3; D uncertain. Germline CDR1 is SGHAT and CDR2 is FQNNGV. The CDR3 runs 15 residues. The V end lost 6 bases, the J end lost 0 bases, and 12 bases lay between the germline ends. The CDR3 spells CASRADGNSGNTIYF. DNA for the CDR3: TGTGCCAGCAGAGCAGACGGAAACTCTGGAAACACCATATATTTT.

The CDR3 here is CSAAGTTNLGETQYF. For the CDR3, the DNA is TGCAGCGCGGCCGGGACAACCAACCTGGGAGAGACCCAGTACTTC. The chain carries TRBV29-1 and TRBJ2-5, with D maybe TRBD1 (6 bases). The CDR3 loop spans 15 amino acids. Trimming stripped 7 bases from V and 4 bases from J, with 22 bases between. CDR1 is SQVTM, CDR2 ANQGSEA, per germline.

The V call is TRBV19, the J call TRBJ1-1; a possible D gene is TRBD1 (5 bases). Trimming left V 5 bases short and J 0 bases short, with 7 bases between. The CDR3 runs to 13 residues. Germline CDR1 is LNHDA and CDR2 is SQIVND (reference sequence). The chain's CDR3 is CASSDSLNTEAFF. In DNA form, the CDR3 reads TGTGCCAGTAGTGACAGTTTGAACACTGAAGCTTTCTTT.